The 10 T cell receptor beta chains below come from one sample, sequenced in a study of early stage breast cancer tumors. Clones were read by immunoSEQ multiplex PCR, and TCRdb kept only the in-frame ones, dropping some. The sample has 70,000 or so clones, less than 90% seen once. The material sequenced was blood. These receptors originate from a person aged 35 to 50 with breast cancer.

The chain is built from TRBV6-5 and TRBJ2-3; no firm D call. V was shortened by 6 bases and J by 6 bases, with 10 bases between the two germline ends. The V gene's germline CDR1 is MNHEY and CDR2 SVGAGI. CDR3 length: 12 residues. CDR3 amino acids: CASSLRGDTQYF. The DNA of the CDR3 is TGTGCCAGCAGCCTCCGTGGGGATACGCAGTATTTT.

This clone has only a few counts. The chain couples TRBV11-1 to TRBJ2-4; D is undetermined. The CDR3 contains 17 residues. Germline lookup yields CDR1 SGHAT and CDR2 FQDESV (reference sequence). V was clipped by 5 bases and J by 0 bases, with 17 bases between them. The CDR3 sequence is CASSPRGALLAKNIQYF. Written as DNA, the CDR3 is TGTGCCAGCAGCCCAAGAGGCGCGCTACTAGCCAAAAACATTCAGTACTTC.

This sequence joins TRBV9 and TRBJ2-1; D is unclear. The V and J ends lost 0 bases and 7 bases respectively, with 14 bases between them. The V gene's germline CDR1 is SGDLS and CDR2 YYNGEE. CDR3 length equals 15 residues. The chain's CDR3 is CASSVEYSPRNEQFF. The CDR3 DNA reads TGTGCCAGCAGCGTAGAATACTCCCCTAGGAATGAGCAGTTCTTC.

V is TRBV4-2 and J is TRBJ2-1; a possible D gene is TRBD2 (6 bases). The V end was cut by 2 bases, the J end by 5 bases, with 10 bases between. Per the germline V gene, CDR1 is LGHNA and CDR2 is YNFKEQ. The CDR3 covers 14 residues. The CDR3 sequence is CASSQLAGHNEQFF. CDR3 nucleotides: TGTGCCAGCAGCCAATTGGCGGGACACAATGAGCAGTTCTTC.

This clone was observed a handful of times. The chain is built from TRBV19 and TRBJ1-2; D might be TRBD1 (6 bases). Between the trimmed V and J ends, which lost 6 bases and 10 bases, there was a span of 21 bases. Germline values: CDR1 LNHDA, CDR2 SQIVND (reference sequence). The CDR3 has 14 amino acids. For the CDR3, the DNA is TGTGCCAGTAGAGGGGGGCGGGACCCCCAACACTACACCTTC. The encoded protein is CASRGGRDPQHYTF.

The gene calls are TRBV5-4 and TRBJ1-4, with a tentative D call TRBD1 (5 bases). Trimming removed 5 bases from V and 6 bases from J, with 11 bases in between. CDR3 length: 13 amino acids. The germline gives CDR1 SGHNT, CDR2 YYREEE (reference sequence). The CDR3 DNA reads TGTGCCAGCAGAAATCAGGGATATGAAAAACTGTTTTTT. Amino acid sequence: CASRNQGYEKLFF.

The sample holds a few counts of this clone. The CDR3 nucleotides read TGCGCCAGCACCCCGACAGGGACCTACGAGCAGTACTTC. Its translation: CASTPTGTYEQYF. This chain joins TRBV10-1 and TRBJ2-7; 7 nucleotides match TRBD1. CDR3 length: 13 amino acids. The trim removed 7 bases at V and 2 bases at J, leaving 5 bases unmatched. The germline V gene encodes CDR1 WNHNN and CDR2 SYGVQD (reference sequence).

This clone has only a few counts. This chain links TRBV5-4 with TRBJ1-2; TRBD1 might be the D (6 bases). V lost 2 bases and J 8 bases, leaving 16 bases between the germline ends. This CDR3 region has 14 residues. The germline CDR1 and CDR2 sequences are SGHNT and YYREEE (reference sequence). CDR3: CASSFPGGMGGYTF. CDR3 bases: TGTGCCAGCAGCTTCCCGGGGGGCATGGGCGGCTACACCTTC.

CDR3 in amino acids: CASSEASASYNEQFF. CDR3 nucleotide sequence: TGTGCCAGCAGTGAGGCTAGCGCTTCCTACAATGAGCAGTTCTTC. The V call is TRBV2, the J call TRBJ2-1, with a tentative D call TRBD2 (6 bases). Trimming took 3 bases from V and 1 from J, leaving 10 bases between them. This CDR3 has 15 amino acids. Germline-derived CDR1 and CDR2 are SNHLY and FYNNEI. Drawing the rest from reference TRBV2 and TRBJ2-1, the complete variable domain is EPEVTQTPSHQVTQMGQEVILRCVPISNHLYFYWYRQILGQKVEFLVSFYNNEISEKSEIFDDQFSVERPDGSNFTLKIRSTKLEDSAMYFCASSEASASYNEQFFGPGTRLTVL.

CDR3 in amino acids: CASNTDSSSYEQYF. The CDR3 region has the DNA TGTGCCAGTAATACCGACTCGTCCTCCTACGAGCAGTACTTC. This rearrangement joins TRBV2 to TRBJ2-7; D is ambiguous. Trimming pared 9 bases from V and 0 bases from J, leaving 15 bases between. The CDR3 has 14 residues. Germline lookup yields CDR1 SNHLY and CDR2 FYNNEI.